Each of the 30 T cell receptor beta chains below was sequenced from the same sample in a study of OX40 agonist ivuxolimab in advanced cancers. Sequenced by immunoSEQ multiplex PCR; TCRdb stores in-frame clones only, minus some. The sample has approximately 90,000 clones, roughly 89% seen once. The input for sequencing was CD4+ or CD8+ T cells sorted from blood, taken in a trial of the OX40 agonist ivuxolimab. The receptors derive from an adult with an advanced solid tumor such as melanoma, head and neck, liver or kidney cancer.

This chain joins TRBV30 and TRBJ1-5, with 8 positions matching TRBD1. The CDR3 covers 13 residues. With V trimmed by 8 bases and J by 5 bases, 8 bases remained unmatched. Germline lookup yields CDR1 GTSNPN and CDR2 SVGIG (reference sequence). The CDR3 here is CATDRGFDQPQHF. CDR3 coding DNA: TGTGCCACCGACAGGGGATTTGATCAGCCCCAGCATTTT.

This rearrangement joins TRBV6-6 to TRBJ1-6; D is unclear. V dropped 0 bases and J dropped 12 bases, with 9 bases sitting between them. Germline CDR1 and CDR2: MNHNY and SVGAGI (reference sequence). The CDR3 consists of 13 residues. CDR3 sequence: CASSYSTRGPLHF. The CDR3, as DNA: TGTGCCAGCAGTTACTCGACGCGAGGACCCCTCCACTTT.

The chain has TRBV5-5 and TRBJ1-1; D remains ambiguous. The V gene's germline CDR1 is SGHKS and CDR2 YYEKEE (reference sequence). The CDR3 contains 13 residues. Trimming shortened V by 5 bases and J by 1 base, and 9 bases separated the two germline ends. CDR3 DNA: TGTGCCAGCAGGCGGTGGGGGAACACTGAAGCTTTCTTT. Amino acids: CASRRWGNTEAFF.

The rearrangement uses TRBV7-9 and TRBJ1-1, with TRBD1 identical over 7 bases. The germline gives CDR1 SEHNR, CDR2 FQNEAQ (reference sequence). There are 14 residues in the CDR3. V was clipped by 3 bases and J by 4 bases; unmatched bases: 5. The CDR3 DNA follows: TGTGCCAGCAGCTTTACGCAGGGGGGCACTGAAGCTTTCTTT. It yields the protein CASSFTQGGTEAFF.

V is TRBV9 and J is TRBJ2-1, with 8 positions matching TRBD1. Germline CDR1 SGDLS, CDR2 YYNGEE. The CDR3 has 15 residues. V lost 4 bases, J lost 2 bases, and 5 bases stayed unmatched. The CDR3 is CASSTPGGAYNEQFF. CDR3 DNA sequence: TGTGCCAGCAGCACCCCAGGGGGCGCCTACAATGAGCAGTTCTTC.

The rearrangement uses TRBV29-1 and TRBJ1-2; D might be TRBD1 (5 bases). The CDR3 is 11 residues long. With 7 bases removed from V and 4 bases from J, the gap between germline ends came to 10 bases. Germline V gives CDR1 SQVTM, CDR2 ANQGSEA. The CDR3 DNA is TGCAGCGCGTGGGGCCTCTATGGCTACACCTTC. Its protein product is CSAWGLYGYTF.

DNA of the CDR3: TGCGCCAGCAGCCCACAGGGTCAGAGGGGGAACACTGAAGCTTTCTTT. This translates into CASSPQGQRGNTEAFF. This chain joins TRBV5-1 and TRBJ1-1, with TRBD1 as a possible D gene (6 bases). Germline V gene data show CDR1 as SGHRS and CDR2 as YFSETQ. The CDR3 runs to 16 residues. The V and J ends lost 4 bases and 1 base respectively, with 17 bases between them.

The rearrangement links TRBV7-2 to TRBJ2-7; TRBD2 matches at 9 bases. The CDR3 consists of 16 residues. Germline V gene sequence: CDR1 SGHTA, CDR2 FQGNSA. V lost 2 bases to trimming and J lost 0 bases; unmatched junction nucleotides: 5. CDR3 nucleotides: TGTGCCAGCAGCTTAACAGCGGGAGGCAGCTCCTACGAGCAGTACTTC. Its translation: CASSLTAGGSSYEQYF.

The CDR3 sequence is CASSFQGGTSYGYTF. Here the CDR3 DNA reads TGCGCCAGCAGCTTCCAGGGAGGGACGAGTTATGGCTACACCTTC. The chain recombines TRBV5-1 with TRBJ1-2, with D tentatively TRBD1 (5 bases). Per the germline V gene, CDR1 is SGHRS and CDR2 is YFSETQ. Between the trimmed V and J ends, which lost 2 bases and 5 bases, there was a span of 16 bases. This CDR3 comprises 15 residues. Filled out from reference TRBV5-1 and TRBJ1-2, the complete variable domain reads KAGVTQTPRYLIKTRGQQVTLSCSPISGHRSVSWYQQTPGQGLQFLFEYFSETQRNKGNFPGRFSGRQFSNSRSEMNVSTLELGDSALYLCASSFQGGTSYGYTFGSGTRLTVV.

The V call is TRBV19, the J call TRBJ1-1; a possible D gene is TRBD1 (5 bases). Trimming pared 9 bases from V and 1 base from J, leaving 15 bases between. Germline V gives CDR1 LNHDA, CDR2 SQIVND (reference sequence). This CDR3 spans 14 amino acids. The CDR3 loop is CASYHGTKNTEAFF. The CDR3 region has the DNA TGTGCCAGCTACCACGGGACCAAGAACACTGAAGCTTTCTTT.

The V and J genes are TRBV5-4 and TRBJ1-6, with D uncertain. Germline V gene lookup returns CDR1 SGHNT and CDR2 YYREEE (reference sequence). V lost 4 bases and J 0 bases, leaving 5 bases between the germline ends. CDR3 size: 14 residues. CDR3: CASSQTSYNSPLHF. In DNA form, the CDR3 reads TGTGCCAGCAGCCAGACCTCCTATAATTCACCCCTCCACTTT.

The V and J genes are TRBV4-3 and TRBJ2-3; 9 bases agree with TRBD2. This CDR3 contains 16 residues. The junction had 6 bases not matched to a gene; V was cut back by 3 bases and J by 2 bases. In germline, CDR1 is LGHNA, CDR2 YSLEER. The CDR3 here is CASSQAAGGDTDTQYF. The CDR3 nucleotides read TGCGCCAGCAGCCAGGCTGCGGGGGGGGACACAGATACGCAGTATTTT.

V usage is TRBV10-3 and J usage is TRBJ1-5, with a weak D call TRBD1 (6 bases). Trimming stripped 8 bases from V and 5 bases from J, with 16 bases between. CDR1 is ENHRY and CDR2 is SYGVKD in the germline V gene. This CDR3 is 14 amino acids long. The CDR3 region is CAIRPDEGDQPQHF. CDR3 nucleotides: TGTGCCATCCGCCCTGACGAGGGGGATCAGCCCCAGCATTTT.

The rearrangement uses TRBV10-3 and TRBJ1-5, with D hard to call. The CDR3 is 14 residues long. CDR1 and CDR2 (germline): ENHRY, SYGVKD. The ends were cut back, 1 base at V and 12 bases at J, with 16 bases in the middle. CDR3 loop: CAISEYHGPDGQHF. The CDR3 region has the DNA TGTGCCATCAGTGAGTACCACGGACCAGATGGCCAGCATTTT.

The rearrangement uses TRBV5-1 and TRBJ2-7; perhaps TRBD1 as D (6 bases). This CDR3 is 17 amino acids long. V dropped 4 bases and J dropped 0 bases, with 20 bases sitting between them. Per the germline V gene, CDR1 is SGHRS and CDR2 is YFSETQ. The CDR3 nucleotides are TGCGCCAGCAGCCAGCAGGGGCGTCCGAGGAGCTCCTACGAGCAGTACTTC. It specifies CASSQQGRPRSSYEQYF.

The V call is TRBV4-3, the J call TRBJ2-5, with TRBD1 matching 7 bases. Trimming cost V 1 base and J 4 bases; bases outside gene matches: 6. This CDR3 has 15 amino acids. Germline loops: CDR1 LGHNA, CDR2 YSLEER. CDR3 sequence: CASSQGTGAGETQYF. The CDR3 DNA reads TGCGCCAGCAGCCAAGGAACAGGGGCAGGAGAGACCCAGTACTTC.

This clone has only a few counts. CDR3 sequence (DNA): TGCAGCGTTGTCCGGATAGGGAACACTGAAGCTTTCTTT. Its translation is CSVVRIGNTEAFF. The V call is TRBV29-1, the J call TRBJ1-1; D not resolved. V shed 4 bases and J shed 1 base, with 10 bases lying between them. Germline-derived CDR1 and CDR2 are SQVTM and ANQGSEA. CDR3 size: 13 residues.

A single count supports this clone. The chain combines TRBV10-2 with TRBJ2-7; no clear D gene. Trimming shortened V by 1 base and J by 0 bases, and 16 bases separated the two germline ends. The CDR3 is made up of 17 amino acids. Germline CDR1 WSHSY, CDR2 SAAADI. CDR3 in amino acids: CASSEWASVASSYEQYF. The CDR3 DNA follows: TGCGCCAGCAGTGAGTGGGCCTCAGTGGCCTCCTCCTACGAGCAGTACTTC.

This clone was observed a few times. The V gene is TRBV30, the J gene TRBJ2-3, with D unclear. Germline V gene sequence: CDR1 GTSNPN, CDR2 SVGIG (reference sequence). The ends were cut back, 4 bases at V and 2 bases at J, with 10 bases in the middle. The CDR3 consists of 13 residues. The CDR3 bases are TGTGCCTGGACGTATCCGATCACAGATACGCAGTATTTT. Its protein is CAWTYPITDTQYF.

This chain connects TRBV6-1 to TRBJ2-2; TRBD2 matches 8 bases. The V gene end was trimmed by 3 bases and the J gene end by 4 bases; junction bases not matched to a gene: 4. The CDR3 is made up of 15 amino acids. Germline V gene sequence: CDR1 MNHNS, CDR2 SASEGT. Written as DNA, the CDR3 is TGTGCCAGCAGTGATCGGCGGGGGGCCACCGGGGAGCTGTTTTTT. Amino acid sequence: CASSDRRGATGELFF.

This chain joins TRBV6-1 and TRBJ2-2; TRBD2 matches 7 bases. There are 14 residues in the CDR3. V lost 7 bases and J lost 7; bases outside the gene matches: 9. The germline V gene encodes CDR1 MNHNS and CDR2 SASEGT. The DNA of the CDR3 is TGTGCCAGCACGGGCCGGGGGGACCGCGGGGAGCTGTTTTTT. This gives the protein CASTGRGDRGELFF.

J is TRBJ1-1 and V is TRBV5-6; D remains ambiguous. The CDR3 sequence is 15 residues long. The germline V gene has CDR1 SGHDT and CDR2 YYEEEE. V was pared by 1 base and J by 1 base, with 11 bases between. DNA of the CDR3: TGTGCCAGCAGCTTGAATGGTGCAGGGAACACTGAAGCTTTCTTT. Encoded protein: CASSLNGAGNTEAFF.

The genes are TRBV11-2 and TRBJ1-1; D unclear. This CDR3 has 14 residues. The ends were cut back, 5 bases at V and 0 bases at J, with 10 bases in the middle. CDR1 is SGHAT, CDR2 FQNNGV, per germline. CDR3 region: CASSQWEVNTEAFF. As DNA, the CDR3 is TGTGCCAGCAGCCAATGGGAGGTGAACACTGAAGCTTTCTTT. Looking up the rest from reference TRBV11-2 and TRBJ1-1 gives the full variable domain: EAGVAQSPRYKIIEKRQSVAFWCNPISGHATLYWYQQILGQGPKLLIQFQNNGVVDDSQLPKDRFSAERLKGVDSTLKIQPAKLEDSAVYLCASSQWEVNTEAFFGQGTRLTVV.

The chain has TRBV18 and TRBJ2-3, with unresolved D. There are 13 residues in the CDR3. Germline lookup yields CDR1 KGHSH and CDR2 LQKENI. The V gene lost 0 bases and the J gene lost 4 bases, with 5 bases spanning the gap. The CDR3 reads CASSPPVSDTQYF. DNA for the CDR3: TGTGCCAGCTCACCACCGGTCTCAGATACGCAGTATTTT.

The chain employs TRBV9 and TRBJ2-7, with D perhaps matching TRBD2 (5 bases). Germline V gene lookup returns CDR1 SGDLS and CDR2 YYNGEE. Trimming left V 0 bases short and J 3 bases short, with 13 bases between. This CDR3 is built from 15 residues. This CDR3 reads CASSVGLAAVYEQYF. As DNA, the CDR3 is TGTGCCAGCAGCGTAGGGCTAGCTGCCGTCTACGAGCAGTACTTC.

The chain links TRBV11-1 to TRBJ2-1; D possibly matches TRBD1 or TRBD2 (6 bases each). V dropped 3 bases and J dropped 8 bases, with 17 bases sitting between them. This CDR3 spans 15 amino acids. The germline gives CDR1 SGHAT, CDR2 FQDESV (reference sequence). Written as DNA, the CDR3 is TGTGCCAGCAGCTTCGGGGGCGGACCGCAGTATGAGCAGTTCTTC. It specifies CASSFGGGPQYEQFF.

The DNA for the CDR3 is TGTGCCAGCACCACTAGCGGGCCATCCTACAATGAGCAGTTCTTC. Protein: CASTTSGPSYNEQFF. This rearrangement joins TRBV5-4 to TRBJ2-1; TRBD2 matches 9 bases. Per the germline V gene, CDR1 is SGHNT and CDR2 is YYREEE (reference sequence). Trimming cost V 6 bases and J 1 base; bases outside gene matches: 5. CDR3 length: 15 residues.

The rearrangement links TRBV19 to TRBJ1-4; D remains ambiguous. The CDR3 covers 16 residues. Germline CDR1 and CDR2: LNHDA and SQIVND (reference sequence). The V gene lost 1 base and the J gene lost 0 bases, with 9 bases spanning the gap. The CDR3 is CASSIGEPATNEKLFF. In nucleotides, the CDR3 is TGTGCCAGTAGTATAGGAGAGCCAGCAACTAATGAAAAACTGTTTTTT.

V and J are TRBV4-3 and TRBJ2-2, with D possibly being TRBD1 (5 bases). This CDR3 has 16 amino acids. V was cut by 0 bases and J by 0 bases, with 8 bases left in between. Germline V lookup: CDR1 LGHNA, CDR2 YSLEER. CDR3 nucleotide sequence: TGCGCCAGCAGCCAAGATGGGGCAGCGAACACCGGGGAGCTGTTTTTT. Its translation: CASSQDGAANTGELFF.

This clone was counted a single time. The rearrangement joins TRBV6-6 to TRBJ2-3, with 9 bases aligning to TRBD2. The CDR3 has 13 amino acids. J gave up 1 base and V 10 bases, and 3 bases lay outside the gene matches. Germline lookup yields CDR1 MNHNY and CDR2 SVGAGI (reference sequence). CDR3 protein: CAIKREGTDTQYF. CDR3 nucleotides: TGTGCCATCAAGCGGGAGGGCACAGATACGCAGTATTTT.